This entry describes one TCR beta chain. Its antigen is currently unknown. This sample is part of a study of T cell responses to AZD1222 COVID-19 vaccine. Findings of the study overall: Donors were chiefly white British, with a greater number of females, and clonal diversity was perhaps underestimated. Seropositivity was recorded at baseline in only a handful of AZD1222 recipients.

Generated by immunoSEQ multiplex PCR, the TCRdb table keeps only in-frame clones and is missing some. Counted here are 75,000 to 100,000 clones, 70% to 90% occurring once; the ten biggest clones make up 5.5% to 7%. Trimming took 5 bases from V and 8 from J, leaving 12 bases between them. This CDR3 is built from 12 residues. Germline V gene sequence: CDR1 MNHEY, CDR2 SMNVEV (reference sequence). The material sequenced was peripheral blood, taken on day 0 of AZD1222 vaccination. The rearrangement uses TRBV27 and TRBJ1-2, with D uncertain. The TCR was taken from an adult in good health. The CDR3 protein is CASSPQGYGYTF. Here the CDR3 DNA reads TGTGCCAGCAGTCCCCAAGGGTACGGCTACACCTTC.